This T cell receptor beta chain derives from a study of blood T cell repertoires in COVID-19. The repertoire was sequenced with immunoSEQ multiplex PCR; TCRdb's copy has only in-frame clones and lacks some. The sample includes fewer than 500,000 clones, 87% of them seen just once. The germline gives CDR1 SNHLY, CDR2 FYNNEI. Trimming at V came to 7 bases and at J to 7 bases, leaving 7 bases not matched to a gene. The CDR3 sequence is 14 residues long. The receptor was derived from a woman aged 18 to 35 who had recovered from COVID-19. The chain links TRBV2 to TRBJ2-2, with 9 bases that match TRBD2. The material sequenced was PBMCs or T cells enriched from blood (not recorded which). The CDR3 bases are TGTGCCAGCATTGCTAGGACTAGCGTCGGGGAGCTGTTTTTT. This gives the protein CASIARTSVGELFF.